The T cell receptor (beta chain) under discussion was sequenced for a study of Graves' ophthalmopathy and Graves' hyperthyroidism. Study-wide findings and caveats: Most thyroid clonotypes expanded beyond 0.001 frequency were also found in blood. Discrimination between ophthalmopathy and stable hyperthyroidism by a 13-signature model showed roughly 88% sensitivity and about 81% specificity.

As concerns this clonotype: What it binds is unknown. A clone one base away is much larger, so this may be a read error.

The study enrolled ophthalmopathy donors with moderate-to-severe activity, CAS ≥3, NOSPECS ≥4 and duration under 3 months. V gave up 1 base and J gave up 0 bases, with 10 bases separating them. CDR1 and CDR2 from the germline V gene are LNHNV and YYDKDF (reference sequence). CDR3 size: 15 residues. Amplified material comprised TCR beta CDR3 regions derived from RNA transcripts. The first round was an RT-PCR with HTBI primers, and the second round was a multiplex PCR. One entry per CDR3 protein results from TCRdb running MiXCR on the multiplex PCR reads. This table holds about 740,000 distinct CDR3 sequences, roughly 41% found once.

The source material was peripheral blood. The chain carries TRBV15 and TRBJ2-7; D may be TRBD1 (5 bases). The receptor was isolated from an adult man with Graves' ophthalmopathy. Here the CDR3 DNA reads TGTGCCACCAGCAGAGGGACAAGGAGCTCCTACGAGCAGTACTTC. Its protein is CATSRGTRSSYEQYF.